This T cell receptor beta chain was retrieved from a study of CD8 T cells in ankylosing spondylitis (dated by TCRdb to 2016 to 2017). A note on the overall study: T cell receptor beta repertoires were profiled in healthy donors and ankylosing spondylitis patients so that disease-linked TCR variants could be found. The full study cohort was made up of roughly 25 ankylosing spondylitis patients and roughly 98 healthy donors. Peripheral blood was sampled, and synovial fluid was additionally collected from ankylosing spondylitis patients.

The CDR3 measures 13 amino acids from cysteine to valine. Kept here is only the CDR3 DNA, which spans 39 bases and is read in frame from base 1. At the junction V is shortened by 5 bases and J by 6 bases; bases outside the gene matches: 7. CDR1 is given as MDHEN and CDR2 as SYDVKM, both from the germline V gene. Study-level results and caveats: Blood from ankylosing spondylitis patients appeared to be characterized by a TCR beta motif composed of several highly homologous amino acid variants. Some motif variants had previously been reported in the synovial fluid and blood of reactive arthritis patients, which suggests shared mechanisms of disease initiation. A CD8+ phenotype was shown by the disease-linked clones, which were found at relatively low frequencies in peripheral blood. According to the report, matched synovial fluid samples from ankylosing spondylitis patients were significantly enriched for the disease-linked clones.

This clonotype came up a few times. The specificity of this receptor is unknown. Per-base qualities were not stored, and no clone one base away is much larger. The reads were generated on an Illumina HiSeq 2500. TCR beta libraries were prepared by quantitative 5'-RACE with molecular barcodes. The published analysis was carried out like this. A new computational method, built on a probabilistic model of VDJ rearrangement, was used to identify disease-linked TCR variants. Using fastp trimming at Q25 and MiXCR clonotype assembly, TCRdb reanalyzed the public sequencing data and kept in-frame beta chains. Each CDR3 protein gets just one entry, which takes the most common genes and DNA from the rows behind it. The V and J calls and clone size come from TCRdb's table, not from the authors' own analysis. The sample table contains 310,000 or so distinct CDR3 sequences; only one count was recorded for around 20% of them. The ten biggest clones cover less than 9% of the sample.

The TCR sequence derives from a male donor with ankylosing spondylitis or in good health (not recorded which). The chain couples TRBV28 to TRBJ2-7, with 7 middle bases fitting TRBD1. Input material: blood, either unsorted or a sorted T cell fraction (not recorded which). The CDR3 here reads CASSRQGLGEQYV. Read as DNA, the sequence is TGTGCCAGCAGTCGACAGGGTCTGGGCGAGCAGTACGTC.